There are many counts of the clone carrying this T cell receptor beta chain. This record comes from a study of regulatory T cells in long-lasting Graves disease. Regarding time point: newly diagnosed GD, antithyroid drugs for less than 3 months. With RNA extracted from PBMCs as input, the TCR library was made. Construction of TCR beta libraries relied on iRepertoire HTBI primers and on Arm-PCR targeting CDR3 regions. TCRdb re-called the multiplex PCR reads through MiXCR, storing one row per CDR3 protein. The profile covers over 200,000 distinct CDR3 sequences, with 18% appearing a single time and approximately 24% taken by the ten largest. CDR1 and CDR2 from the germline V gene are SGHNT and YENEEA. V lost 4 bases and J 4 bases, leaving 7 bases between the germline ends. There are 12 residues in the CDR3.

The sequence was obtained from a female donor with Graves disease. The sequenced sample was peripheral blood mononuclear cells (PBMCs), obtained at new diagnosis, from a patient treated with antithyroid drugs. The chain is built from TRBV11-3 and TRBJ1-1; no definite D call. DNA of the CDR3: TGTGCCAGCAGCTCTCGTAGCACTGAAGCTTTCTTT. The encoded protein is CASSSRSTEAFF.